Below, 21 T cell receptor beta chains from the same sample are listed, as sequenced in a study of T cell changes during pregnancy in multiple sclerosis. The repertoire was sequenced with immunoSEQ multiplex PCR; TCRdb's copy has only in-frame clones and lacks some. Here the sample spans 20,000 to 25,000 clones, around 81% being singletons. The specimen comprised CD8+ T cells from peripheral blood mononuclear cells, sampled in the first trimester of pregnancy. The receptors come from a female donor in good health, enrolled as a control in a pregnancy study.

The chain uses TRBV27 and TRBJ2-3; tentatively, D is TRBD1 (5 bases). In germline, CDR1 is MNHEY, CDR2 SMNVEV (reference sequence). The CDR3 length is 13 residues. CDR3 amino acids: CGSGRERTDTQYF. In nucleotides, the CDR3 is TGTGGCTCGGGCAGGGAACGCACAGATACGCAGTATTTT.

This clone is deemed medium-sized (0.01 to 0.1%). The chain recombines TRBV5-6 with TRBJ2-7; D might be TRBD1 (5 bases). Trimming shortened V by 2 bases and J by 2 bases, and 8 bases separated the two germline ends. The CDR3 runs to 13 residues. Per germline, CDR1 SGHDT and CDR2 YYEEEE. This CDR3 is CASSLGRAYEQYF. As DNA, the CDR3 is TGTGCCAGCAGCTTAGGCAGGGCCTACGAGCAGTACTTC.

J is TRBJ1-1 and V is TRBV6-5, with unresolved D. From germline, CDR1 is MNHEY and CDR2 SVGAGI. The CDR3 consists of 14 residues. The V end lost 6 bases, the J end lost 5 bases, and 16 bases lay between the germline ends. CDR3 DNA sequence: TGTGCCAGCAGCTTTAATAGTCCCGGGACTGAAGCTTTCTTT. It translates to CASSFNSPGTEAFF.

V usage is TRBV7-6 and J usage is TRBJ1-1, with 7 bases aligning to TRBD1. The CDR3 is made up of 14 amino acids. V lost 1 base, J lost 5 bases, and 4 bases stayed unmatched. The germline V gene encodes CDR1 SGHVS and CDR2 FNYEAQ. The CDR3, as DNA: TGTGCCAGCAGCTTAGGCAGGGGGAGTACTGAAGCTTTCTTT. Residues: CASSLGRGSTEAFF.

This sequence joins TRBV15 and TRBJ2-1, with 9 bases fitting TRBD1. The length of the CDR3 is 15 residues. V lost 5 bases, J lost 0 bases, and 2 bases stayed unmatched. Germline CDR1 is LNHNV and CDR2 is YYDKDF (reference sequence). For the CDR3, the DNA is TGTGCCACCAGCCGGGACAGGGCCTCCTACAATGAGCAGTTCTTC. Residues: CATSRDRASYNEQFF. Filled out from reference TRBV15 and TRBJ2-1, the complete variable domain reads DAMVIQNPRYQVTQFGKPVTLSCSQTLNHNVMYWYQQKSSQAPKLLFHYYDKDFNNEADTPDNFQSRRPNTSFCFLDIRSPGLGDTAMYLCATSRDRASYNEQFFGPGTRLTVL.

This clone counts as large (0.1 to 1%). This chain uses TRBV6-6 with TRBJ2-1, with D possibly TRBD2 on 6 matching bases. V was clipped by 0 bases and J by 9 bases, with 12 bases between them. Germline CDR1 reads MNHNY; CDR2 reads SVGAGI (reference sequence). The CDR3 is 14 amino acids. CDR3 region: CASSYSEGPREQFF. The CDR3 bases are TGTGCCAGCAGTTACTCGGAGGGACCCCGTGAGCAGTTCTTC.

This chain uses TRBV7-9 with TRBJ1-2; weak D call: TRBD1 (6 bases). Germline V gene lookup returns CDR1 SEHNR and CDR2 FQNEAQ (reference sequence). With 7 bases removed from V and 6 bases from J, the gap between germline ends came to 15 bases. The CDR3 loop spans 13 amino acids. CDR3 nucleotides: TGTGCCAGCACCCTCGGGGGGGGCAATGGCTACACCTTC. The encoded protein is CASTLGGGNGYTF.

The DNA for the CDR3 is TGTGCCATCAGTGAACTGGCGGGGTCGGGCACAGATACGCAGTATTTT. This codes for CAISELAGSGTDTQYF. This sequence joins TRBV10-3 and TRBJ2-3; tentative D call: TRBD2 (6 bases). CDR1 and CDR2 from the germline V gene are ENHRY and SYGVKD. The CDR3 runs to 16 residues. Trimming left V 3 bases short and J 1 base short, with 14 bases between.

V usage is TRBV7-6 and J usage is TRBJ2-2; D possibly corresponds to TRBD1 (6 bases). The germline V and J ends were trimmed by 0 bases and 6 bases, with 11 bases remaining between them. The CDR3 extends over 15 amino acids. Germline CDR1 reads SGHVS; CDR2 reads FNYEAQ. Here the CDR3 reads CASSLAAGVAGELFF. In DNA form, the CDR3 reads TGTGCCAGCAGCTTAGCGGCAGGGGTGGCCGGGGAGCTGTTTTTT.

This sequence joins TRBV2 and TRBJ2-7; TRBD1 agrees at 7 bases. CDR3 length equals 18 residues. CDR1 and CDR2 (germline): SNHLY, FYNNEI. The junction had 19 bases not matched to a gene; V was cut back by 2 bases and J by 6 bases. CDR3 DNA: TGTGCCAGCAGTGAAAGGGGCCGACAGGGTCGGGGATGGGGCGAGCAGTACTTC. It codes for CASSERGRQGRGWGEQYF.

The chain employs TRBV6-1 and TRBJ1-2; weak D call: TRBD1 (6 bases). The CDR3 totals 15 residues. The germline gives CDR1 MNHNS, CDR2 SASEGT. V was shortened by 1 base and J by 8 bases, with 17 bases between the two germline ends. The CDR3 reads CASSEGGGRGWGYTF. In DNA form, the CDR3 reads TGTGCCAGCAGTGAAGGTGGTGGGAGGGGGTGGGGCTACACCTTC.

This chain uses TRBV27 with TRBJ1-3; 9 nucleotides line up with TRBD1. V dropped 6 bases and J dropped 4; count of bases not matched to a gene: 10. This CDR3 region has 16 residues. Germline CDR1 reads MNHEY; CDR2 reads SMNVEV (reference sequence). The CDR3 sequence: CASRHAGTGLGNTIYF. The CDR3 nucleotides are TGTGCCAGCAGACACGCCGGGACAGGGCTAGGAAACACCATATATTTT.

V and J are TRBV14 and TRBJ2-5; D is perhaps TRBD2 (5 bases). The germline V gene encodes CDR1 SGHDN and CDR2 FVKESK. The CDR3 extends over 20 amino acids. The germline V and J ends were trimmed by 4 bases and 0 bases, with 27 bases remaining between them. This chain's CDR3 is CASSLSRRVERRKYQETQYF. The DNA of the CDR3 is TGTGCCAGCAGCCTTTCAAGAAGGGTCGAGCGGCGAAAGTACCAAGAGACCCAGTACTTC.

A few counts support this clone. V and J are TRBV6-1 and TRBJ2-1; TRBD2 matches 9 bases. The germline gives CDR1 MNHNS, CDR2 SASEGT. V was pared by 5 bases and J by 6 bases, with 5 bases of the junction left unmatched. The CDR3 is made up of 14 amino acids. CDR3 sequence (DNA): TGTGCCAGCAGTTTAGCGGGAGAGTTCAATGAGCAGTTCTTC. Its translation is CASSLAGEFNEQFF.

The chain is built from TRBV7-2 and TRBJ1-2, with D maybe TRBD1 (5 bases). This CDR3 is built from 13 residues. Germline CDR1 and CDR2: SGHTA and FQGNSA. The V end was cut by 5 bases, the J end by 6 bases, with 13 bases between. The CDR3 DNA sequence: TGTGCCAGCAGCACCCACAGGACAAATGGCTACACCTTC. Encoded protein: CASSTHRTNGYTF.

This chain links TRBV27 with TRBJ1-2; perhaps TRBD1 as D (5 bases). This CDR3 region has 15 residues. Trimming took off 3 bases at V and 4 bases at J, with 15 bases between the two ends. The germline CDR1 and CDR2 sequences are MNHEY and SMNVEV (reference sequence). The CDR3: CASSLNAGISYGYTF. CDR3 DNA sequence: TGTGCCAGCAGTTTGAATGCAGGGATTAGCTATGGCTACACCTTC.

The chain carries TRBV27 and TRBJ2-1, with 14 bases fitting TRBD2. The CDR3 is 15 residues long. The V and J ends lost 4 bases and 7 bases, in that order; junction bases with no gene match: 3. Germline V gene lookup returns CDR1 MNHEY and CDR2 SMNVEV (reference sequence). This CDR3 reads CASSSGTSGRNEQFF. DNA for the CDR3: TGTGCCAGCAGTTCCGGGACTAGCGGGAGAAATGAGCAGTTCTTC.

The chain links TRBV7-9 to TRBJ1-6, with a weak D call TRBD1 (5 bases). From germline, CDR1 is SEHNR and CDR2 FQNEAQ (reference sequence). V was clipped by 4 bases and J by 7 bases, with 14 bases between them. The CDR3 runs to 15 residues. The CDR3 nucleotides are TGTGCCAGCAGCTCATTGGGGGGGGGAAATTCACCCCTCCACTTT. This sequence encodes CASSSLGGGNSPLHF.

The V gene is TRBV6-1, the J gene TRBJ1-2; 7 nucleotides match TRBD1. CDR1 and CDR2 (germline): MNHNS, SASEGT. With V trimmed by 9 bases and J by 4 bases, 11 bases remained unmatched. This CDR3 has 14 amino acids. The CDR3 nucleotides are TGTGCCAGTGGGGAGGAGGGGGCGATCTATGGCTACACCTTC. This codes for CASGEEGAIYGYTF.

The genes are TRBV6-6 and TRBJ1-5, with 10 bases identical to TRBD1. V lost 2 bases to trimming and J lost 1 base; unmatched junction nucleotides: 2. The CDR3 has 16 residues. Germline CDR1 is MNHNY and CDR2 is SVGAGI (reference sequence). CDR3 residues: CASSYRTGGSNQPQHF. The CDR3 DNA sequence: TGTGCCAGCAGTTACCGGACAGGGGGAAGCAATCAGCCCCAGCATTTT.

The chain employs TRBV5-1 and TRBJ2-7; D possibly corresponds to TRBD2 (5 bases). Germline V gene sequence: CDR1 SGHRS, CDR2 YFSETQ. The CDR3 consists of 14 residues. The ends were cut back, 2 bases at V and 0 bases at J, with 9 bases in the middle. The CDR3 here is CASSLEGGSYEQYF. The CDR3 nucleotides read TGCGCCAGCAGCTTAGAAGGAGGCTCCTACGAGCAGTACTTC.